A selection of T cell receptor beta chains follows, all from one sample in a study of cytomegalovirus exposure and HLA in healthy donors. The protocol was immunoSEQ multiplex PCR, while the TCRdb copy is restricted to in-frame clones and leaves out a portion. The sample yields 70,000 or so clones, around 94% seen once. Specimen: PBMCs. The receptor set was obtained from a man aged 18 to 35 in good health and CMV-seropositive. The CDR3 runs from the conserved cysteine through the conserved F or W.

TRBV5-1 CASSLAVSYEQYF
TRBV6-5 CASSTTGGDTEAFF
TRBV23-1 CASNSGDRGRKQYF
TRBV2 CASSGGTGGFYEQYF
TRBV6-1 CASSADSPYEQYF
TRBV11-3 CASSTGLAGATQYF
TRBV7-8 CASRTAESGMQTQYF
TRBV28 CASSEQGAWRAGANVLTF
TRBV10-3 CAISGLMSDLNSYEQYF
TRBV19 CASMDRGLAGAGELFF
TRBV6-5 CASSYSWRDRAFGQFF
TRBV5-1 CASRDPSGTDTQYF
TRBV19 CASSITPRAAGANVLTF
TRBV11-3 CASSWTSGKGEQFF
TRBV21-1 CASSHPPGYEQYF
TRBV5-1 CASSLFRFSSYEQYF
TRBV28 CASSPGYGGYTF
TRBV9 CASSVATTGWGYTF
TRBV7-3 CASSPSGSIYNEQFF
TRBV19 CASSMGGIAEAFF
TRBV7-9 CASSLAPGSSGNTIYF
TRBV25-1 CASSEATSGRRETQYF
TRBV29-1 CSVGGGSYEQYF
TRBV18 CASSPSSRGRTDTQYF
TRBV28 CASSLGDINEAFF
TRBV11-1 CASSLRTSGREQFF
TRBV11-2 CASSLAIGLGTEDEKLFF
TRBV6-5 CASSYSRRQGVEQYF
TRBV18 CASSPVGQGATQGYTF
TRBV28 CASSFGQGMVYNTEAFF
TRBV5-1 CASSFTGPQNTEAFF
TRBV5-1 CASSPDLANYGYTF
TRBV5-5 CASSGQTSGSYEQYF
TRBV5-1 CASSLRGQGDGEQYF
TRBV7-2 CASSHLGGTVQETQYF
TRBV27 CASSRAGPYNEQFF
TRBV19 CASSIRKGEAYEQYF
TRBV10-2 CASEPSAGNEQFF
TRBV18 CASSPQPLSEQYF
TRBV6-5 CANGQGNQPQHF
TRBV6-1 CASSEIWGGSTDTQYF
TRBV27 CASSGGQGWTDTQYF
TRBV4-1 CASSRGTGSTDTQYF
TRBV27 CASSPASGRAITSEQFF